The 6 T cell receptor beta chains below were found in one sample sequenced in a study of blood T cells in healthy people across ages. A sample-barcoded 5' primer and a J-beta primer mix were used in a second PCR of roughly 7 to 11 cycles. Via MiXCR, TCRdb re-called the 5' RACE reads, giving one row per CDR3 protein. The profile shows roughly 1,700,000 distinct CDR3 sequences, approximately 30% of them singletons. Sequencing was performed on blood. These receptors were collected from a woman in her twenties or thirties in good health.

The table lists this clonotype with a few counts. A much larger clonotype is one base distant, so this may be a read error. The V and J genes are TRBV15 and TRBJ2-1; 9 bases are a match to TRBD2. The J segment lost 5 bases and the V segment lost 0 bases, leaving 14 bases of the junction unmatched. The germline gives CDR1 LNHNV, CDR2 YYDKDF (reference sequence). The CDR3 contains 19 residues. The DNA of the CDR3 is TGTGCCACCAGCAGAGAGTGGGGGACTAGCAAGTTCAGCGACAATGAGCAGTTCTTC. It yields the protein CATSREWGTSKFSDNEQFF.

The chain couples TRBV6-6 to TRBJ1-2, with D tentatively TRBD1 (5 bases). This CDR3 contains 15 residues. The ends were cut back, 0 bases at V and 5 bases at J, with 13 bases in the middle. The V gene's germline CDR1 is MNHNY and CDR2 SVGAGI (reference sequence). CDR3 sequence reads: CASSYSQGNSYGYTF. The CDR3 bases are TGTGCCAGCAGTTACTCCCAGGGAAATAGTTATGGCTACACCTTC.

The V gene is TRBV10-3, the J gene TRBJ1-5; D is unclear. Deletions cut 10 bases from V and 6 bases from J, with 31 bases between. The CDR3 consists of 18 residues. The germline gives CDR1 ENHRY, CDR2 SYGVKD. DNA for the CDR3: TGTGCCACCGGAAATTCTCATACCCGGGCGGGTGGTGGTCAGCCCCAGCATTTT. Protein: CATGNSHTRAGGGQPQHF.

This clonotype was counted between two and nine times. The chain has TRBV3-1 and TRBJ1-1, with TRBD1 identical over 8 bases. This CDR3 is built from 15 residues. J gave up 6 bases and V 2 bases, and 8 bases lay outside the gene matches. Germline V lookup: CDR1 LGHDT, CDR2 YNNKEL (reference sequence). CDR3 sequence: CASSQTTGGIPEAFF. CDR3 sequence (DNA): TGTGCCAGCAGCCAAACCACAGGGGGGATCCCTGAAGCTTTCTTT. Using reference TRBV3-1 and TRBJ1-1 for the parts outside the CDR3, the full variable domain is DTAVSQTPKYLVTQMGNDKSIKCEQNLGHDTMYWYKQDSKKFLKIMFSYNNKELIINETVPNRFSPKSPDKAHLNLHINSLELGDSAVYFCASSQTTGGIPEAFFGQGTRLTVV.

This clonotype was detected only a few times. In nucleotides, the CDR3 is TGTGCCAGCAGCTCACCACAGCACAATGAGCAGTTCTTC. This translates into CASSSPQHNEQFF. The V gene is TRBV13, the J gene TRBJ2-1, with D uncertain. Deletions cut 4 bases from V and 5 bases from J, with 9 bases between. Germline V lookup: CDR1 PRHDT, CDR2 FYEKMQ (reference sequence). The CDR3 spans 13 residues.

The chain has TRBV5-6 and TRBJ2-1; possible D gene TRBD1, 6 bases. Germline CDR1 SGHDT, CDR2 YYEEEE. The CDR3 loop spans 16 amino acids. V was clipped by 0 bases and J by 2 bases, with 12 bases between them. CDR3 loop: CASSLDLGATYNEQFF. For the CDR3, the DNA is TGTGCCAGCAGCTTGGATCTGGGGGCGACCTACAATGAGCAGTTCTTC.